The source of this TCR beta chain is a study of cytomegalovirus exposure and HLA in healthy donors. Findings and limits, study-wide: The classifier, whose performance was assessed in both the original and validation cohorts, reportedly diagnosed cytomegalovirus status with high specificity and sensitivity. A list of around 160 TCR beta chains associated with cytomegalovirus was given.

Profiling relied on immunoSEQ multiplex PCR, and the TCRdb table lists in-frame clones only, not all of them. The data show fewer than 120,000 clones, over 75% seen once. Details on this clone: What it recognizes is unknown.

The clonotype originates from a woman under 40 in good health and CMV-seropositive. Sequencing input: PBMCs.

As DNA, the CDR3 is TGTGCCAGCAGTCGACTAGCGGGGGTCAATGAGCAGTTCTTC. Its protein is CASSRLAGVNEQFF. The chain joins TRBV6-4 to TRBJ2-1; TRBD2 agrees at 12 bases. CDR1 is MRHNA, CDR2 SNTAGT, per germline. V dropped 5 bases and J dropped 6; count of bases not matched to a gene: 2. This CDR3 spans 14 amino acids.